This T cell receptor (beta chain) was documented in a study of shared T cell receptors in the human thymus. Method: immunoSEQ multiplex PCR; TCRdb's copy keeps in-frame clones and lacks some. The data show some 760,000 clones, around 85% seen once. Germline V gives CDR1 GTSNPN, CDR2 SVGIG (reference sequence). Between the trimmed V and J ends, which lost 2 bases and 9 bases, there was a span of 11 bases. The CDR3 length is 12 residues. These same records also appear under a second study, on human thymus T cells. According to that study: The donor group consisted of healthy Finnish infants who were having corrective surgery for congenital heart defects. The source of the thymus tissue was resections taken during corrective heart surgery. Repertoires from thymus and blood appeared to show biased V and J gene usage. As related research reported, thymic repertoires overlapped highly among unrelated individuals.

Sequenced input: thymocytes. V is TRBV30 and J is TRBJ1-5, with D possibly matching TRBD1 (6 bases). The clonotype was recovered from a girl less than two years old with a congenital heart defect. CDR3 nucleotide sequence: TGTGCCTGGAGTCTCACAGGGTCGCCCCAGCATTTT. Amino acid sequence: CAWSLTGSPQHF.